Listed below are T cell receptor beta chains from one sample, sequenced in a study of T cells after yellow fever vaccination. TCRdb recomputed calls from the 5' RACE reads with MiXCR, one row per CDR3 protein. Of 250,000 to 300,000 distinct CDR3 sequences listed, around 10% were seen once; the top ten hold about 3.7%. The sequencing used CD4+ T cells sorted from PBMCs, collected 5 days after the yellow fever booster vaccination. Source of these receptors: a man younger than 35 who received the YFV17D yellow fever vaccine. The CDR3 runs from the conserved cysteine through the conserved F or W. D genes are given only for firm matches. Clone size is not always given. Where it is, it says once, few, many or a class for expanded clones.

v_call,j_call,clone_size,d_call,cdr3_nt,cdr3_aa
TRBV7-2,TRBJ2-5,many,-,TGTGCCAGCAGCTTATGGAGGGACCAAGAGACCCAGTACTTC,CASSLWRDQETQYF
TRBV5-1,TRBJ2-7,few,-,TGCGCCAGCAGCTGGGAACGCCGGGACGGCTCCTACGAGCAGTACTTC,CASSWERRDGSYEQYF
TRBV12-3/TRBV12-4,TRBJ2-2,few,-,TGTGCCAGCTATAGGGGCGAGGACACCGGGGAGCTGTTTTTT,CASYRGEDTGELFF
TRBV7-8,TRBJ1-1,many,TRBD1,TGTGCCAGCAGAAACAGGGGGCAGGCCACTGAAGCTTTCTTT,CASRNRGQATEAFF
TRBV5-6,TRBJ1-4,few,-,TGTGCCAGCAGCTCTGGCCCGGGTATGGGAGAAAAACTGTTTTTT,CASSSGPGMGEKLFF
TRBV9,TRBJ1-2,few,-,TGTGCCAGCAGCGTCGATGACTTAAACTATGGCTACACCTTC,CASSVDDLNYGYTF
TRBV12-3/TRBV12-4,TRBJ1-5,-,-,TGTGCCAGCAGCCCCCCGAGGGACGGACTAAATCAGCCCCAGCATTTT,CASSPPRDGLNQPQHF
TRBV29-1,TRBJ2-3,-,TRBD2,TGCAGCGGTGCAAAACTAGCGGGGGTTACCACAGATACGCAGTATTTT,CSGAKLAGVTTDTQYF
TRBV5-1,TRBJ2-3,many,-,TGCGCCAGCACCGGCGGGGAGCACACAGATACGCAGTATTTT,CASTGGEHTDTQYF
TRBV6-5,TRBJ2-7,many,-,TGTGCCAGCATGGGCAGAAGCTCCTACGAGCAGTACTTC,CASMGRSSYEQYF
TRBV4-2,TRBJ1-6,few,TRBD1,TGTGCCAGCAGCCAAGACCCCCGACAGGGGTTTGATTCACCCCTCCACTTT,CASSQDPRQGFDSPLHF
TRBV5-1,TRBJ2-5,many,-,TGCGCCAGCAGCTTGGTATCCAGAAAGGGACAAGAGACCCAGTACTTC,CASSLVSRKGQETQYF
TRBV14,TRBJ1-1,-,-,TGTGCCAGCAGCCAAAGTTGTGGGGTTTTGGACACTGAAGCTTTCTTT,CASSQSCGVLDTEAFF
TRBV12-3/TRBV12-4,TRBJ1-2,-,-,TGTGCCAGCAGTTTTGGGTCAGGGTCCTATGGCTACACCTTC,CASSFGSGSYGYTF
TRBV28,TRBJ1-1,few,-,TGTGCCAGCAGTTCTCCGAGCACTGAAGCTTTCTTT,CASSSPSTEAFF
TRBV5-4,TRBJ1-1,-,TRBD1,TGTGCCAGCAGCTTGTGGCAGGGGGCCACTGAAGCTTTCTTT,CASSLWQGATEAFF
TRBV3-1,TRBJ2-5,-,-,TGTGCCAGCAGCCGGCGTACATGGCGGGGAGAGACCCAGTACTTC,CASSRRTWRGETQYF
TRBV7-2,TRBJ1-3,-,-,TGTGCCAGCAGCTTAGGTGGGGTTCGGGGAAACACCATATATTTT,CASSLGGVRGNTIYF
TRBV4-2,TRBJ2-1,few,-,TGTGCCAGCAGCCAAGATCTGGGCAGGGAGCAGTTCTTC,CASSQDLGREQFF
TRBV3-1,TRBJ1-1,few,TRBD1,TGTGCCAGCCTAGACAGGGAGAAAGCTGAAGCTTTCTTT,CASLDREKAEAFF
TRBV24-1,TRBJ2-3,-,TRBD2,TGTGCCACCAGCTCTCTAGCGGGGAATGACGATACGCAGTATTTT,CATSSLAGNDDTQYF
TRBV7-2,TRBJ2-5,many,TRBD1,TGTGCCAGCAGCTCGACAGGGGGTCAAGAGACCCAGTACTTC,CASSSTGGQETQYF
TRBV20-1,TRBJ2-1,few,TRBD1,TGCAGTGCTAGAGATCCACAGGGGGGTTCCTACAATGAGCAGTTCTTC,CSARDPQGGSYNEQFF
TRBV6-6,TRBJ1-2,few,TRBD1,TGTGCCAGCACTCGACAGGGGGCACTGAGCTATGGCTACACCTTC,CASTRQGALSYGYTF
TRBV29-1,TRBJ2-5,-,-,TGCAGCGTTGCGGGGGCACAAGAGACCCAGTACTTC,CSVAGAQETQYF
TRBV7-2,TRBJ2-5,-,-,TGTGCCAGCAGCTCCCCCGGACTTTTAGAGACCCAGTACTTC,CASSSPGLLETQYF
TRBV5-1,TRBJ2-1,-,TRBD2,TGCGCCAGCAGCTTGGCCTGGGGGGGAAGCTCCTACAATGAGCAGTTCTTC,CASSLAWGGSSYNEQFF
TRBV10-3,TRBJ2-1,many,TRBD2,TGTGCCACCGGACTAGCGGGAGATGAGCAGTTCTTC,CATGLAGDEQFF
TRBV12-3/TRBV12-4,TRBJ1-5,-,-,TGTGCCAGCAGTACCGGGTCCCAGCATTTT,CASSTGSQHF
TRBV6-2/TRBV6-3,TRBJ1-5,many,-,TGTGCCAGCAGGGACCCGGGGGGTTTACAGCCCCAGCATTTT,CASRDPGGLQPQHF
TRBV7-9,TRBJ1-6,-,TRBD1,TGTGCCAGCAGCAGAGGACAGGGGAACGGTTCACCCCTCCACTTT,CASSRGQGNGSPLHF
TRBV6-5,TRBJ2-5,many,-,TGTGCCAGCAGCCGGGACCTGTTAGGGGAAGAGACCCAGTACTTC,CASSRDLLGEETQYF
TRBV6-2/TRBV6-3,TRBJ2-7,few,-,TGTGCCAGCAGTCCCCAACCCGCCTTCAGTAGCGGCGAATTCGGTGTCGGCGAGCAGTACTTC,CASSPQPAFSSGEFGVGEQYF
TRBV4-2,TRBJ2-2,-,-,TGTGCCAGCTGCCAAGAATCGAGGGGCGGGGAGCTGTTTTTT,CASCQESRGGELFF
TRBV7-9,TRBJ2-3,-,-,TGTGCCAGCAGCCGCCGGGGAAAGGGGAGCGACGGCACAGATACGCAGTATTTT,CASSRRGKGSDGTDTQYF
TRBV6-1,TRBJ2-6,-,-,TGTGCCAGCAGTGGATCGGGGGTAAATGGCCCTGGGGCCAACGTCCTGACTTTC,CASSGSGVNGPGANVLTF
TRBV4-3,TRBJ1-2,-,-,TGCGCCAGCAGCCAGGAAAACCGGCTCTATGGCTACACCTTC,CASSQENRLYGYTF
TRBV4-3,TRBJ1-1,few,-,TGCGCCAGCAGCCAACAGGCGGGGGGGATCACTGAAGCTTTCTTT,CASSQQAGGITEAFF
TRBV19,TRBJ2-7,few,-,TGTGCCAGTAGTCACCCGTACCCGGACGGTGGACCCCACTACTACGAGCAGTACTTC,CASSHPYPDGGPHYYEQYF
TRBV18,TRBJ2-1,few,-,TGTGCCAGCTCACCAGCGATAATAGCCAGCTCCTACAATGAGCAGTTCTTC,CASSPAIIASSYNEQFF